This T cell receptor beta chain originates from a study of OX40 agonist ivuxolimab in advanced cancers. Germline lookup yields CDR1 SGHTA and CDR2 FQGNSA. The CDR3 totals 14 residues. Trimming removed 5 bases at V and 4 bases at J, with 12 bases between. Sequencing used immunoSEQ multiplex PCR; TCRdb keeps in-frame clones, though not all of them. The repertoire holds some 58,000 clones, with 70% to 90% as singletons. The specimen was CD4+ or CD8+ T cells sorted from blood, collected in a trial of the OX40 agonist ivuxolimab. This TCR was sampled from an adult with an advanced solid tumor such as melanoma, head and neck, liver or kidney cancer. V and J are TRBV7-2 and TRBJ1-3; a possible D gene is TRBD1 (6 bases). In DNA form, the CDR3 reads TGTGCCAGCAGCCGTACAGGGTTCGGAAACACCATATATTTT. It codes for CASSRTGFGNTIYF.